This T cell receptor (beta chain) was identified in a study of T cell repertoires in cytomegalovirus infection (dated by TCRdb to about 2019). Broadly, across the study: Donor HLA type was relevant to the analysis, because carriage of CMV infection together with the matching HLA type was indicated by public TCR beta signatures.

Broad study findings and their caveats: Cumulative frequency of public TCR beta family members discriminated carriers of CMV infection plus the relevant HLA type in this cohort and an independent approximately 350-donor cohort. The ex vivo response was dominated by HLA-C-restricted CMV-specific TCR beta clonotypes, which also provided the single most frequent clonotype in two of eight donors.

Data came from an Illumina HiSeq 1500. TCRdb applied fastp at Q25 and MiXCR to the public reads, then kept only in-frame beta chains. Rows matching on CDR3 protein sequence are summarized as one entry with the most common DNA and genes. The sample yields roughly 630,000 distinct CDR3 sequences; approximately 25% were counted once. The top ten clonotypes cover 7.5% to 9% of the sample. This clonotype was counted between two and nine times. Its antigen target is currently unknown. No base quality information exists; no much larger clone differs at one position. This TCR derives from a human donor in good health (CMV status not recorded). Some clones in this sample may be carry-over from other donors' samples. The specimen was CD8+ T cells from PBMCs.

At the DNA level, the sequence is TGTGCCAGCAAAACGTCTTTTGCGGGGTTTACCGATGAGCAGTTCTTC. This translates into CASKTSFAGFTDEQFF. The V and J genes are TRBV28 and TRBJ2-1, with a tentative D gene TRBD2 over 6 matching bases. CDR1 and CDR2 are drawn from the germline V gene: MDHEN, SYDVKM. Between the V and J ends, shortened by 7 bases and 8 bases respectively, the junction contains 24 bases. The CDR3 numbers 16 residues from cysteine through phenylalanine. Only CDR3 DNA is held: 48 bases, read in frame from base 1.